The text below deals with one T cell receptor beta chain. The V gene lost 0 bases and the J gene lost 5 bases, with 8 bases spanning the gap. Germline lookup yields CDR1 LNHNV and CDR2 YYDKDF (reference sequence). This CDR3 region has 14 residues. Researchers sorted participants into cohorts using their self-reported clinical history. Per the study methods: Amplification of reference gene primers was used by the study to estimate nucleated cell counts. The repertoire was sequenced with immunoSEQ multiplex PCR; TCRdb's copy has only in-frame clones and lacks some. The V and J calls and the clone size are those of that table, but D and trimming were determined from the DNA. The table shows about 380,000 clones, with 70% to 90% occurring only once. This entry is derived from a study of blood T cell repertoires in COVID-19. Whole-study context: Collection of acute and convalescent COVID-19 samples took place in the United States, Italy and Spain. PBMCs, B-cell-depleted T cells, or T cells were the source of the cDNA or gDNA that made up the material.

The chain uses TRBV15 and TRBJ1-5, with D possibly TRBD1 on 6 matching bases. The sequencing sample was made of PBMCs or T cells enriched from blood (not recorded which). This receptor was taken from a man under 40 who had recovered from COVID-19. In DNA form, the CDR3 reads TGTGCCACCAGCAGAGATCGACAGGATCAGCCCCAGCATTTT. Translated: CATSRDRQDQPQHF. Full variable domain (rest looked up from reference TRBV15 and TRBJ1-5): DAMVIQNPRYQVTQFGKPVTLSCSQTLNHNVMYWYQQKSSQAPKLLFHYYDKDFNNEADTPDNFQSRRPNTSFCFLDIRSPGLGDTAMYLCATSRDRQDQPQHFGDGTRLSIL.